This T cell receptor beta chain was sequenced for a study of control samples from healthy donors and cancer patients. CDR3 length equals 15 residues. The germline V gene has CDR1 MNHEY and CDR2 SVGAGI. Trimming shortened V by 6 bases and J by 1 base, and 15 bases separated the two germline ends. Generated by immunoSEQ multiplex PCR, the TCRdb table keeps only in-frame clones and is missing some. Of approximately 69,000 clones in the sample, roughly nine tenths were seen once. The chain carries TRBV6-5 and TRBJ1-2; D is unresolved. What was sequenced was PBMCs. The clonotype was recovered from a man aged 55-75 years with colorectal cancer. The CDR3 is CASRREKTFNYGYTF. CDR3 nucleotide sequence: TGTGCCAGCAGGAGGGAAAAAACTTTTAACTATGGCTACACCTTC.